This TCR beta chain was captured by sequencing in a study of preoperative IRX-2 immunotherapy in early breast cancer. Sequenced by immunoSEQ multiplex PCR; TCRdb stores in-frame clones only, minus some. The sample consists of around 4,200 clones, 55% to 70% of them appearing once. As to treatment: preoperative locoregional IRX-2 cytokine immunotherapy. Samples came from a phase Ib trial of preoperative locoregional IRX-2 cytokine immunotherapy. Per germline, CDR1 LNHDA and CDR2 SQIVND (reference sequence). Trimming stripped 4 bases from V and 2 bases from J, with 8 bases between. The CDR3 sequence is 13 residues long.

The clonotype was recovered from a human donor with breast cancer. Sample: tumor tissue, taken after IRX-2 immunotherapy. The rearrangement links TRBV19 to TRBJ1-2; no clear D gene. The CDR3 DNA is TGTGCCAGTAGTACGGGGATGAACTATGGCTACACCTTC. Its protein product is CASSTGMNYGYTF.